These 7 T cell receptor beta chains were all obtained from the same sample, sequenced in a study of vaccination effects on CD4 cells after COVID-19. Within the ViraFEST assay, antigen-specific CD4+ T cells underwent expansion with viral peptide pools prior to sequencing. When roughly eleven days of culture had elapsed, CD4+ T cells were isolated. Their antigen targets remain unknown. Clones were sequenced by immunoSEQ multiplex PCR, and TCRdb holds only the in-frame ones, with some missing. The sample has 50,000 to 65,000 clones; over 80% are singletons. This specimen consisted of CD4+ T cells from PBMCs cultured with HCoV-229E spike peptides, obtained before COVID-19 vaccination. These receptors were collected from a human donor who received a COVID-19 vaccine.

The gene calls are TRBV5-1 and TRBJ1-5; D gene unclear. Trimming left V 0 bases short and J 4 bases short, with 11 bases between. This CDR3 has 15 residues. The germline V gene has CDR1 SGHRS and CDR2 YFSETQ. The CDR3 loop reads CASSLDGRGNQPQHF. The CDR3 nucleotides are TGCGCCAGCAGCTTGGACGGTCGAGGAAATCAGCCCCAGCATTTT.

This clone was seen a handful of times. The chain combines TRBV4-1 with TRBJ1-1; tentative D call: TRBD1 (5 bases). The germline V gene encodes CDR1 MGHRA and CDR2 YSYEKL. The CDR3 totals 13 residues. The germline V and J ends were trimmed by 4 bases and 5 bases, with 11 bases remaining between them. The CDR3 DNA reads TGCGCCAGCAGCCGCCCCGGACAAACTGAAGCTTTCTTT. Protein sequence: CASSRPGQTEAFF.

The V call is TRBV5-1, the J call TRBJ2-1; 10 bases match TRBD1. The CDR3 length is 14 residues. V dropped 4 bases and J dropped 4; count of bases not matched to a gene: 2. The germline gives CDR1 SGHRS, CDR2 YFSETQ. CDR3 DNA: TGCGCCAGCAGCCGGGACAGGGGATACAATGAGCAGTTCTTC. Its translation is CASSRDRGYNEQFF. Full variable domain (outside the CDR3, taken from reference TRBV5-1 and TRBJ2-1): KAGVTQTPRYLIKTRGQQVTLSCSPISGHRSVSWYQQTPGQGLQFLFEYFSETQRNKGNFPGRFSGRQFSNSRSEMNVSTLELGDSALYLCASSRDRGYNEQFFGPGTRLTVL.

The V call is TRBV5-1, the J call TRBJ2-5; D gene uncertain. The CDR3 runs 13 residues. V lost 3 bases and J lost 4, with 10 bases in between. In germline, CDR1 is SGHRS, CDR2 YFSETQ. The CDR3 DNA follows: TGCGCCAGCAGCTCCAATAGGTTAGAGACCCAGTACTTC. It encodes CASSSNRLETQYF.

V is TRBV9 and J is TRBJ2-3, with TRBD2 matching 9 bases. This CDR3 spans 15 amino acids. The trim removed 2 bases at V and 2 bases at J, leaving 3 bases unmatched. Germline assignment: CDR1 SGDLS and CDR2 YYNGEE. CDR3: CASSVLAGSTDTQYF. The CDR3 DNA reads TGTGCCAGCAGCGTTCTAGCGGGGTCCACAGATACGCAGTATTTT.

The chain joins TRBV18 to TRBJ1-6, with 7 positions matching TRBD1. Germline assignment: CDR1 KGHSH and CDR2 LQKENI. The trim removed 7 bases at V and 8 bases at J, leaving 8 bases unmatched. CDR3 length: 14 amino acids. CDR3 nucleotide sequence: TGTGCCAGCTTGCCGGGAGGGGGCGATTCACCCCTCCACTTT. Encoded protein: CASLPGGGDSPLHF.

The gene calls are TRBV18 and TRBJ1-1, with 8 positions matching TRBD1. J lost 6 bases, V lost 3 bases, and 12 bases had no gene match. The CDR3 covers 16 residues. Germline V CDR1 and CDR2: KGHSH, LQKENI. DNA of the CDR3: TGTGCCAGCTCACCCTATGTGGCAGGGGGCAACCCTGAAGCTTTCTTT. This translates into CASSPYVAGGNPEAFF.